The 16 T cell receptor beta chains below come from one sample, sequenced in a study of OX40 agonist ivuxolimab in advanced cancers. The protocol was immunoSEQ multiplex PCR, while the TCRdb copy is restricted to in-frame clones and leaves out a portion. Of about 82,000 clones listed, around nine tenths were seen once; the top ten hold 0.76%. The sample consisted of CD4+ or CD8+ T cells sorted from blood, taken in a trial of the OX40 agonist ivuxolimab. All receptors derive from an adult with an advanced solid tumor such as melanoma, head and neck, liver or kidney cancer.

The chain joins TRBV7-4 to TRBJ2-7; the D is unclear. The CDR3 totals 13 residues. The V and J ends lost 1 base and 2 bases respectively, with 6 bases between them. Germline CDR1 and CDR2: SGHVT and SQSDAQ. The DNA of the CDR3 is TGTGCCAGCAGCTTAGGGGTCCCCTACGAGCAGTACTTC. It yields the protein CASSLGVPYEQYF.

The V call is TRBV6-5, the J call TRBJ2-7; D gene unclear. CDR3 length: 12 residues. Trimming removed 2 bases at V and 4 bases at J, with 6 bases between. Germline CDR1 reads MNHEY; CDR2 reads SVGAGI. DNA of the CDR3: TGTGCCAGCAGTTACCCCAGGTACGAGCAGTACTTC. The encoded protein is CASSYPRYEQYF.

This chain uses TRBV9 with TRBJ2-5; TRBD2 matches 13 bases. The CDR3 sequence is 17 residues long. The germline V gene encodes CDR1 SGDLS and CDR2 YYNGEE. The V and J ends lost 4 bases and 2 bases, in that order; junction bases with no gene match: 8. CDR3 in amino acids: CASSFGTSGVGQETQYF. CDR3 coding DNA: TGTGCCAGCAGCTTTGGGACTAGCGGGGTGGGGCAAGAGACCCAGTACTTC.

The rearrangement links TRBV7-2 to TRBJ2-7; D call uncertain. Germline loops: CDR1 SGHTA, CDR2 FQGNSA. There are 15 residues in the CDR3. Trimming took off 2 bases at V and 0 bases at J, with 11 bases between the two ends. As DNA, the CDR3 is TGTGCCAGCAGCTTATTGGGCCCCGGCTCCTACGAGCAGTACTTC. Protein product: CASSLLGPGSYEQYF.

Regarding this clone: This specimen includes other DNA sequences encoding the same CDR3. This chain links TRBV7-9 with TRBJ2-5; D is ambiguous. CDR1 is SEHNR, CDR2 FQNEAQ, per germline (reference sequence). The CDR3 extends over 11 amino acids. V was trimmed by 5 bases and J by 2 bases, leaving 3 bases between them. The CDR3 DNA sequence: TGTGCCAGCAGCCGTCAAGAGACCCAGTACTTC. It codes for CASSRQETQYF. Supplemented by reference TRBV7-9 and TRBJ2-5, the full variable domain reads DTGVSQNPRHKITKRGQNVTFRCDPISEHNRLYWYRQTLGQGPEFLTYFQNEAQLEKSRLLSDRFSAERPKGSFSTLEIQRTEQGDSAMYLCASSRQETQYFGPGTRLLVL.

V is TRBV2 and J is TRBJ1-5; no clear D gene. The CDR3 is 13 amino acids. Germline CDR1 SNHLY, CDR2 FYNNEI. Deletions cut 7 bases from V and 3 bases from J, with 10 bases between. This CDR3 is CASKRENNQPQHF. CDR3 nucleotide sequence: TGTGCCAGCAAGAGGGAGAACAATCAGCCCCAGCATTTT. Full variable domain (missing parts from reference TRBV2 and TRBJ1-5): EPEVTQTPSHQVTQMGQEVILRCVPISNHLYFYWYRQILGQKVEFLVSFYNNEISEKSEIFDDQFSVERPDGSNFTLKIRSTKLEDSAMYFCASKRENNQPQHFGDGTRLSIL.

Turning to this clone: At one end the junction does not follow the germline gene, possibly because of a read error. The chain employs TRBV7-7 and TRBJ2-2; 9 bases are a match to TRBD2. Germline loops: CDR1 SSHAT, CDR2 FNYEAQ (reference sequence). CDR3 length equals 17 residues. The CDR3 DNA reads TGTGCTAGCAGTCCTCGGGCGGGAGGGCCAGACACCGGGGAGCTGTTTTTT. This gives the protein CASSPRAGGPDTGELFF.

The rearrangement links TRBV7-2 to TRBJ1-3; no firm D call. V dropped 2 bases and J dropped 2 bases, with 10 bases sitting between them. This CDR3 has 15 amino acids. Germline V CDR1 and CDR2: SGHTA, FQGNSA. The CDR3 spells CASSLSLGPGNTIYF. The CDR3 coding sequence is TGTGCCAGCAGCTTATCTCTGGGTCCTGGAAACACCATATATTTT. The full variable domain, its missing parts supplied by reference TRBV7-2 and TRBJ1-3, is GAGVSQSPSNKVTEKGKDVELRCDPISGHTALYWYRQSLGQGLEFLIYFQGNSAPDKSGLPSDRFSAERTGGSVSTLTIQRTQQEDSAVYLCASSLSLGPGNTIYFGEGSWLTVV.

The chain recombines TRBV18 with TRBJ2-3; 7 nucleotides line up with TRBD1. This CDR3 is 14 amino acids long. V dropped 5 bases and J dropped 5; count of bases not matched to a gene: 7. Looked up from germline, CDR1 is KGHSH and CDR2 is LQKENI. The CDR3 nucleotides read TGTGCCAGCTCATTCTTAAGGACAGGAGATACGCAGTATTTT. Its translation: CASSFLRTGDTQYF.

The chain combines TRBV28 with TRBJ2-2, with TRBD1 matching over 7 bases. Per germline, CDR1 MDHEN and CDR2 SYDVKM. With V trimmed by 6 bases and J by 4 bases, 5 bases remained unmatched. The CDR3 is made up of 14 amino acids. In nucleotides, the CDR3 is TGTGCCAGCAGACGGGACAGAAGCACCGGGGAGCTGTTTTTT. It codes for CASRRDRSTGELFF.

Concerning this clone: The sample carries other DNA sequences with the same CDR3. The chain carries TRBV19 and TRBJ2-7, with 9 bases matching TRBD1. V lost 6 bases to trimming and J lost 3 bases; unmatched junction nucleotides: 6. CDR3 length: 14 residues. Germline V gives CDR1 LNHDA, CDR2 SQIVND (reference sequence). CDR3 bases: TGTGCCAGTAGCGGAAGGACAGGGGACTACGAGCAGTACTTC. Its protein product is CASSGRTGDYEQYF.

The chain recombines TRBV4-3 with TRBJ1-2; D possibly corresponds to TRBD1 (5 bases). The germline V gene has CDR1 LGHNA and CDR2 YSLEER. The V gene lost 1 base and the J gene lost 6 bases, with 15 bases spanning the gap. This CDR3 comprises 15 residues. The CDR3 region is CASSQVRGGGDGYTF. The CDR3 DNA reads TGCGCCAGCAGCCAAGTCCGGGGTGGAGGGGATGGCTACACCTTC.

V and J are TRBV6-4 and TRBJ2-2, with D hard to call. Germline CDR1 reads MRHNA; CDR2 reads SNTAGT. The CDR3 runs to 13 residues. V was trimmed by 4 bases and J by 3 bases, leaving 6 bases between them. Here the CDR3 DNA reads TGTGCCAGCAGTGCCACTTACACCGGGGAGCTGTTTTTT. Its translation: CASSATYTGELFF.

This chain joins TRBV6-1 and TRBJ2-1, with D unclear. V dropped 2 bases and J dropped 4 bases, with 18 bases sitting between them. Germline V gene data show CDR1 as MNHNS and CDR2 as SASEGT. The CDR3 spans 17 residues. Here the CDR3 DNA reads TGTGCCAGCAGTGAAAACTCGTGGGAACCACAATACAATGAGCAGTTCTTC. This codes for CASSENSWEPQYNEQFF.

The V and J genes are TRBV6-1 and TRBJ2-3; 12 bases map to TRBD2. V was pared by 4 bases and J by 3 bases, with 2 bases of the junction left unmatched. The length of the CDR3 is 15 residues. Looked up from germline, CDR1 is MNHNS and CDR2 is SASEGT. DNA of the CDR3: TGTGCCAGCAGTGGACTAGCGGGAGCTACAGATACGCAGTATTTT. Translating it yields CASSGLAGATDTQYF.

The chain joins TRBV7-2 to TRBJ2-7; 8 bases line up with TRBD1. Trimming at V came to 3 bases and at J to 2 bases, leaving 6 bases not matched to a gene. Germline CDR1 reads SGHTA; CDR2 reads FQGNSA. The CDR3 covers 15 residues. The CDR3 sequence is CASSLSGTGAYEQYF. CDR3 DNA sequence: TGTGCCAGCAGCTTGTCCGGGACAGGCGCCTACGAGCAGTACTTC. The entire variable domain, with the rest obtained from reference TRBV7-2 and TRBJ2-7, is as follows: GAGVSQSPSNKVTEKGKDVELRCDPISGHTALYWYRQSLGQGLEFLIYFQGNSAPDKSGLPSDRFSAERTGGSVSTLTIQRTQQEDSAVYLCASSLSGTGAYEQYFGPGTRLTVT.